This passage covers 23 T cell receptor beta chains from one sample sequenced in a study of blood T cell repertoires in COVID-19. Method: immunoSEQ multiplex PCR; TCRdb's copy keeps in-frame clones and lacks some. The table shows about 60,000 clones, with about 86% occurring only once. Sequences were obtained from peripheral blood. Receptors originate from a man in his 60s with acute or convalescent COVID-19.

This clone has a handful of counts. The chain uses TRBV28 and TRBJ2-7; a weak D match, TRBD2 (5 bases). The CDR3 sequence is 12 residues long. CDR1 is MDHEN and CDR2 is SYDVKM in the germline V gene. Trimming removed 0 bases at V and 9 bases at J, with 9 bases between. CDR3 DNA sequence: TGTGCCAGCAGTTTATGGAGCGGTCTGCAGTACTTC. This codes for CASSLWSGLQYF.

The V call is TRBV5-1, the J call TRBJ2-7; 11 bases map to TRBD2. V dropped 0 bases and J dropped 3; count of bases not matched to a gene: 2. Germline V gives CDR1 SGHRS, CDR2 YFSETQ. The length of the CDR3 is 15 residues. The CDR3 here is CASSLDLAGGYEQYF. As DNA, the CDR3 is TGCGCCAGCAGCTTGGACCTAGCGGGAGGCTACGAGCAGTACTTC.

The chain couples TRBV19 to TRBJ2-5, with TRBD1 matching over 8 bases. With V trimmed by 5 bases and J by 5 bases, 10 bases remained unmatched. The CDR3 extends over 15 amino acids. Germline V gene data show CDR1 as LNHDA and CDR2 as SQIVND (reference sequence). The CDR3 coding sequence is TGTGCCAGTAGTGCCCTGACAGGGGCGGTGGAGACCCAGTACTTC. Translating gives CASSALTGAVETQYF.

In this sample, this clone turned up once. The chain couples TRBV5-4 to TRBJ2-1; 13 bases are shared with TRBD2. This CDR3 region has 16 residues. Trimming at V came to 2 bases and at J to 7 bases, leaving 6 bases not matched to a gene. From germline, CDR1 is SGHNT and CDR2 YYREEE (reference sequence). Written as DNA, the CDR3 is TGTGCCAGCAGCTTTAAAACTAGCGGGAGGGTAAATGAGCAGTTCTTC. Translation: CASSFKTSGRVNEQFF.

The chain employs TRBV19 and TRBJ2-2, with TRBD1 matching over 8 bases. Germline V gene data show CDR1 as LNHDA and CDR2 as SQIVND (reference sequence). The length of the CDR3 is 14 residues. With V trimmed by 5 bases and J by 5 bases, 4 bases remained unmatched. The CDR3 DNA sequence: TGTGCCAGTAGTCGCGGACAGGGAACCGGGGAGCTGTTTTTT. Its protein product is CASSRGQGTGELFF.

The J gene is TRBJ2-5, the V gene TRBV6-2 or TRBV6-3; no firm D call. With 6 bases removed from V and 1 base from J, the gap between germline ends came to 15 bases. Germline V lookup: CDR1 MNHEY, CDR2 SVGEGT. This CDR3 has 15 amino acids. The CDR3 sequence is CASSKRGKSQETQYF. The DNA of the CDR3 is TGTGCCAGCAGCAAGAGAGGCAAGTCCCAAGAGACCCAGTACTTC.

The chain links TRBV18 to TRBJ2-3; 8 bases line up with TRBD2. The CDR3 runs to 17 residues. J gave up 5 bases and V 3 bases, and 13 bases lay outside the gene matches. Per the germline V gene, CDR1 is KGHSH and CDR2 is LQKENI. CDR3 residues: CASSPTLSGRFKDTQYF. DNA for the CDR3: TGTGCCAGCTCACCGACACTAAGCGGGAGATTCAAAGATACGCAGTATTTT.

As concerns this clone: An end of the junction differs from the germline gene, which may be a read error. This rearrangement joins TRBV24-1 to TRBJ2-7; 13 positions agree with TRBD2. Germline V gives CDR1 KGHDR, CDR2 SFDVKD. This CDR3 has 12 amino acids. The CDR3 spells CATSDGTSGDHF. The CDR3 nucleotides are TGTGCCACCAGTGATGGGACTAGCGGGGACCACTTC.

The chain recombines TRBV6-5 with TRBJ2-1, with D maybe TRBD2 (6 bases). CDR1 is MNHEY, CDR2 SVGAGI, per germline. Trimming cost V 4 bases and J 5 bases, with 15 bases left between them. The CDR3 is 15 residues long. In DNA, the CDR3 is TGTGCCAGCAGTTCTAAGGGGACTCGGAACAATGAGCAGTTCTTC. Its translation is CASSSKGTRNNEQFF.

V is TRBV5-1 and J is TRBJ2-7, with 9 bases fitting TRBD1. The CDR3 sequence is 14 residues long. Trimming cost V 4 bases and J 3 bases; bases outside gene matches: 5. Germline values: CDR1 SGHRS, CDR2 YFSETQ. The CDR3 coding sequence is TGCGCCAGCAGCAGTGGACAGGGGTACTACGAGCAGTACTTC. Protein: CASSSGQGYYEQYF.

The chain combines TRBV9 with TRBJ2-1, with 7 nucleotides matching TRBD2. CDR1 SGDLS and CDR2 YYNGEE come from the germline V gene. Losses at the gene ends were 5 bases for V and 4 bases for J; bases not matched to a gene: 6. The CDR3 consists of 14 residues. CDR3 in amino acids: CASSRASGYNEQFF. In DNA form, the CDR3 reads TGTGCCAGCAGTAGGGCTAGCGGTTACAATGAGCAGTTCTTC. The full variable domain, rest sourced from reference TRBV9 and TRBJ2-1, is DSGVTQTPKHLITATGQRVTLRCSPRSGDLSVYWYQQSLDQGLQFLIQYYNGEERAKGNILERFSAQQFPDLHSELNLSSLELGDSALYFCASSRASGYNEQFFGPGTRLTVL.

This chain uses TRBV7-2 with TRBJ2-3, with no clear D. CDR3 length equals 14 residues. Germline CDR1 is SGHTA and CDR2 is FQGNSA. The V end was cut by 6 bases, the J end by 2 bases, with 12 bases between. The CDR3 spells CASSPQASTDTQYF. The CDR3 DNA is TGTGCCAGCAGTCCGCAGGCCTCCACAGATACGCAGTATTTT.

The chain recombines TRBV27 with TRBJ1-1, with 7 bases matching TRBD1. Trimming cost V 2 bases and J 0 bases; bases outside gene matches: 0. This CDR3 has 14 residues. Germline assignment: CDR1 MNHEY and CDR2 SMNVEV (reference sequence). The CDR3, as DNA: TGTGCCAGCAGTTTAGACAGGGTGAACACTGAAGCTTTCTTT. Translated: CASSLDRVNTEAFF.

This chain links TRBV2 with TRBJ2-2; 14 bases align to TRBD2. CDR3 length: 16 amino acids. CDR1 and CDR2 (germline): SNHLY, FYNNEI. V lost 7 bases and J lost 7; bases outside the gene matches: 8. CDR3 DNA: TGTGCCAGCACCCCCGGACTAGCGGGGGGTGGCGGGGAGCTGTTTTTT. This encodes CASTPGLAGGGGELFF. Full variable domain (remainder filled in from reference TRBV2 and TRBJ2-2): EPEVTQTPSHQVTQMGQEVILRCVPISNHLYFYWYRQILGQKVEFLVSFYNNEISEKSEIFDDQFSVERPDGSNFTLKIRSTKLEDSAMYFCASTPGLAGGGGELFFGEGSRLTVL.

CDR3 coding DNA: TGTGCCAGCAGTCTCCTCCAGGGGGCGGTTGGTGGCTACACCTTC. Its translation: CASSLLQGAVGGYTF. The rearrangement uses TRBV2 and TRBJ1-2; 8 bases match TRBD1. The germline V gene has CDR1 SNHLY and CDR2 FYNNEI. The CDR3 totals 15 residues. V lost 5 bases to trimming and J lost 7 bases; unmatched junction nucleotides: 12.

The rearrangement links TRBV11-2 to TRBJ1-3; possibly TRBD1 for D (6 bases). V was cut by 2 bases and J by 4 bases, with 12 bases left in between. The length of the CDR3 is 15 residues. Germline CDR1 is SGHAT and CDR2 is FQNNGV. CDR3 amino acids: CASSLIRGAGNTIYF. In DNA form, the CDR3 reads TGTGCCAGCAGCTTAATCAGGGGTGCAGGAAACACCATATATTTT.

The chain carries TRBV21-1 and TRBJ2-6; TRBD1 is the table's D call and was not checked against the DNA. TRBV21-1 is reported as a pseudogene. The CDR3 totals 12 residues. CDR3 nucleotides: TGTGCCTGCCCCTCTGGGGCTAACGTCCTGACTTTC. As protein: CACPSGANVLTF.

The rearrangement links TRBV20-1 to TRBJ1-5, with no clear D. Germline values: CDR1 DFQATT, CDR2 SNEGSKA (reference sequence). Trimming pared 3 bases from V and 0 bases from J, leaving 6 bases between. This CDR3 spans 13 amino acids. As DNA, the CDR3 is TGCAGTGCTAGTTCCATTAGCAATCAGCCCCAGCATTTT. Encoded protein: CSASSISNQPQHF.

This clone was seen more than once but under ten times. V gene TRBV29-1 combines with J gene TRBJ2-2; 12 bases fit TRBD1. Per the germline V gene, CDR1 is SQVTM and CDR2 is ANQGSEA. CDR3 length: 15 residues. V lost 5 bases to trimming and J lost 5 bases; unmatched junction nucleotides: 6. CDR3 nucleotide sequence: TGCAGCGTTCGGGACAGGGGGCGCGATACCGGGGAGCTGTTTTTT. This sequence encodes CSVRDRGRDTGELFF.

The chain is built from TRBV19 and TRBJ2-2, with 7 bases identical to TRBD1. V was pared by 5 bases and J by 6 bases, with 3 bases of the junction left unmatched. The CDR3 contains 13 residues. Per germline, CDR1 LNHDA and CDR2 SQIVND (reference sequence). CDR3 region: CASSVTGAGELFF. The CDR3 DNA sequence: TGTGCCAGTAGTGTAACAGGGGCCGGGGAGCTGTTTTTT.

The V gene is TRBV9, the J gene TRBJ1-6, with D perhaps TRBD1 (5 bases). V lost 4 bases and J lost 14, with 13 bases in between. The CDR3 runs to 12 residues. Germline loops: CDR1 SGDLS, CDR2 YYNGEE. CDR3 DNA sequence: TGTGCCAGCAGCACGGAGGGGTTGGCCCTCCACTTT. Translation gives CASSTEGLALHF. Filled out from reference TRBV9 and TRBJ1-6, the complete variable domain reads DSGVTQTPKHLITATGQRVTLRCSPRSGDLSVYWYQQSLDQGLQFLIQYYNGEERAKGNILERFSAQQFPDLHSELNLSSLELGDSALYFCASSTEGLALHFGNGTRLTVT.

The rearrangement uses TRBV19 and TRBJ2-1, with 10 bases fitting TRBD2. CDR3 size: 16 residues. Germline V gene data show CDR1 as LNHDA and CDR2 as SQIVND (reference sequence). Germline trimming cut 11 bases from V and 7 bases from J; bases unmatched to any gene: 17. This CDR3 reads CASRGGTSGDWNEQFF. In DNA, the CDR3 is TGTGCCTCCCGGGGGGGTACTAGCGGGGATTGGAATGAGCAGTTCTTC.

The rearrangement joins TRBV10-3 to TRBJ2-5; D is uncertain. V gave up 0 bases and J gave up 4 bases, with 12 bases separating them. The CDR3 has 15 amino acids. The V gene's germline CDR1 is ENHRY and CDR2 SYGVKD. In DNA form, the CDR3 reads TGTGCCATCAGTGAGTCGGTAGGAGCCAGAGAGACCCAGTACTTC. Amino acids: CAISESVGARETQYF.